Below are 21 T cell receptor beta chains sequenced from a single sample in a study of T cell repertoires in ileal Crohn's disease. Assay: immunoSEQ multiplex PCR; the TCRdb copy retains only in-frame clones and omits some. The sample gives approximately 4,700 clones, 70% to 85% of which show up once; 20% to 25% is in the top ten. The specimen was ileal tissue. These receptors were obtained from an adult with Crohn's disease.

This clone has a handful of counts. V gene TRBV6-5 combines with J gene TRBJ1-2; 7 nucleotides line up with TRBD1. Trimming removed 2 bases from V and 2 bases from J; junction bases left unmatched: 5. Per the germline V gene, CDR1 is MNHEY and CDR2 is SVGAGI. This CDR3 contains 15 residues. CDR3 in amino acids: CASSYQWDSNYGYTF. The DNA for the CDR3 is TGTGCCAGCAGTTACCAATGGGACAGCAACTATGGCTACACCTTC.

The J gene is TRBJ1-1, the V gene TRBV27, with 8 bases matching TRBD1. Germline V gene sequence: CDR1 MNHEY, CDR2 SMNVEV (reference sequence). The CDR3 extends over 14 amino acids. V gave up 5 bases and J gave up 11 bases; unmatched junction bases: 13. The chain's CDR3 is CASSASGTGGSAFF. The CDR3 DNA sequence: TGTGCCAGCAGTGCCTCCGGGACAGGTGGGTCGGCTTTCTTT.

The chain joins TRBV5-1 to TRBJ2-2; 7 nucleotides match TRBD2. V was clipped by 1 base and J by 4 bases; unmatched bases: 4. CDR1 and CDR2 (germline): SGHRS, YFSETQ. CDR3 length: 15 amino acids. CDR3 sequence: CASSLPSGATGELFF. DNA of the CDR3: TGCGCCAGCAGCTTGCCTAGCGGCGCCACCGGGGAGCTGTTTTTT.

The chain uses TRBV11-2 and TRBJ1-4, with TRBD1 matching 9 bases. This CDR3 is built from 16 residues. Germline V gene lookup returns CDR1 SGHAT and CDR2 FQNNGV. J was trimmed by 3 bases and V by 3 bases; bases with no gene match: 5. CDR3 sequence reads: CASSLEGTGSNEKLFF. CDR3 coding DNA: TGTGCCAGCAGCTTGGAAGGGACAGGGTCTAATGAAAAACTGTTTTTT.

V and J are TRBV7-9 and TRBJ2-2; a possible D gene is TRBD1 (6 bases). Trimming took 4 bases from V and 2 from J, leaving 11 bases between them. Germline CDR1 is SEHNR and CDR2 is FQNEAQ (reference sequence). The length of the CDR3 is 15 residues. CDR3 sequence (DNA): TGTGCCAGCAGCTCCGGACAGACAAACACCGGGGAGCTGTTTTTT. Amino acids: CASSSGQTNTGELFF. Complete variable domain (other parts from reference TRBV7-9 and TRBJ2-2): DTGVSQNPRHKITKRGQNVTFRCDPISEHNRLYWYRQTLGQGPEFLTYFQNEAQLEKSRLLSDRFSAERPKGSFSTLEIQRTEQGDSAMYLCASSSGQTNTGELFFGEGSRLTVL.

V usage is TRBV6-5 and J usage is TRBJ1-6, with 9 bases lining up with TRBD1. Germline assignment: CDR1 MNHEY and CDR2 SVGAGI. The junction had 5 bases not matched to a gene; V was cut back by 7 bases and J by 7 bases. CDR3 length: 14 residues. DNA of the CDR3: TGTGCCAGCAATACAGGGGGCAGAAATTCACCCCTCCACTTT. Amino acid sequence: CASNTGGRNSPLHF.

This clone was seen more than once but under ten times. The genes are TRBV5-1 and TRBJ2-1; maybe TRBD2 (7 bases). V was trimmed by 3 bases and J by 8 bases, leaving 15 bases between them. There are 14 residues in the CDR3. Germline CDR1 is SGHRS and CDR2 is YFSETQ. The CDR3 bases are TGCGCCAGCAGCTGGGGGGGCTTGCCGGATGAGCAGTTCTTC. Translation gives CASSWGGLPDEQFF.

The V and J genes are TRBV6-1 and TRBJ2-7, with D maybe TRBD2 (5 bases). V lost 0 bases, J lost 2 bases, and 26 bases lay in between. The CDR3 contains 20 residues. Germline V CDR1 and CDR2: MNHNS, SASEGT. CDR3 amino acids: CASSEAEGSWVRLSPYEQYF. CDR3 sequence (DNA): TGTGCCAGCAGTGAAGCGGAAGGGAGTTGGGTTAGATTAAGTCCCTACGAGCAGTACTTC.

The chain employs TRBV4-1 and TRBJ1-2, with TRBD1 as a possible D gene (5 bases). The V gene lost 3 bases and the J gene lost 7 bases, with 15 bases spanning the gap. In germline, CDR1 is MGHRA, CDR2 YSYEKL. The CDR3 length is 14 residues. The CDR3 protein is CASSQPGDLSGYTF. DNA of the CDR3: TGCGCCAGCAGCCAGCCGGGGGACCTTAGTGGCTACACCTTC.

This chain joins TRBV10-3 and TRBJ2-7, with a weak D call TRBD2 (5 bases). The germline V gene has CDR1 ENHRY and CDR2 SYGVKD. The CDR3 runs 14 residues. Between the trimmed V and J ends, which lost 0 bases and 2 bases, there was a span of 8 bases. The CDR3, as DNA: TGTGCCATCAGTGAGTCCTCTAGCCCCTACGAGCAGTACTTC. Its translation: CAISESSSPYEQYF.

This chain links TRBV7-9 with TRBJ1-2; a possible D gene is TRBD1 (6 bases). Per germline, CDR1 SEHNR and CDR2 FQNEAQ (reference sequence). Between the trimmed V and J ends, which lost 1 base and 4 bases, there was a span of 13 bases. This CDR3 has 15 amino acids. CDR3 DNA sequence: TGTGCCAGCAGCTTAGGACAGGACTTAGGCTATGGCTACACCTTC. Translation gives CASSLGQDLGYGYTF.

This clone has only a few counts. The CDR3 nucleotides are TGCGCCAGCAGCTACCGGACAGGGGGGAACACTGAAGCTTTCTTT. It specifies CASSYRTGGNTEAFF. The rearrangement uses TRBV5-1 and TRBJ1-1, with 10 bases fitting TRBD1. V shed 3 bases, J shed 1 base, and the junction held 3 bases outside the gene matches. This CDR3 region has 15 residues. The germline CDR1 and CDR2 sequences are SGHRS and YFSETQ.

The chain is built from TRBV5-5 and TRBJ2-2; 7 bases match TRBD1. This CDR3 spans 15 amino acids. CDR1 is SGHKS, CDR2 YYEKEE, per germline (reference sequence). The trim removed 3 bases at V and 0 bases at J, leaving 2 bases unmatched. Written as DNA, the CDR3 is TGTGCCAGCAGCTCGGGACAGACGAACACCGGGGAGCTGTTTTTT. Its protein product is CASSSGQTNTGELFF. Combining the CDR3 with reference TRBV5-5 and TRBJ2-2 gives the whole variable domain DAGVTQSPTHLIKTRGQQVTLRCSPISGHKSVSWYQQVLGQGPQFIFQYYEKEERGRGNFPDRFSARQFPNYSSELNVNALLLGDSALYLCASSSGQTNTGELFFGEGSRLTVL.

This chain joins TRBV28 and TRBJ1-2; maybe TRBD1 (5 bases). Germline lookup yields CDR1 MDHEN and CDR2 SYDVKM. The CDR3 loop spans 13 amino acids. V was pared by 6 bases and J by 4 bases, with 12 bases between. In nucleotides, the CDR3 is TGTGCCAGCAGCCCAGGGAAAGGCTATGGCTACACCTTC. Translated: CASSPGKGYGYTF.

The rearrangement uses TRBV10-3 and TRBJ2-2; 10 positions agree with TRBD1. Germline-derived CDR1 and CDR2 are ENHRY and SYGVKD. The CDR3 runs 13 residues. V dropped 7 bases and J dropped 9; count of bases not matched to a gene: 5. CDR3 region: CAITGQGKRELFF. CDR3 nucleotides: TGTGCCATCACGGGACAGGGGAAGAGGGAGCTGTTTTTT.

The chain is built from TRBV28 and TRBJ1-1; D is uncertain. The germline V gene has CDR1 MDHEN and CDR2 SYDVKM. Trimming shortened V by 6 bases and J by 1 base, and 15 bases separated the two germline ends. The CDR3 contains 15 residues. The CDR3 here is CASRSTGRRNTEAFF. The CDR3 DNA follows: TGTGCCAGCAGATCGACCGGCAGGCGGAACACTGAAGCTTTCTTT. Using reference TRBV28 and TRBJ1-1 for the parts outside the CDR3, the full variable domain is DVKVTQSSRYLVKRTGEKVFLECVQDMDHENMFWYRQDPGLGLRLIYFSYDVKMKEKGDIPEGYSVSREKKERFSLILESASTNQTSMYLCASRSTGRRNTEAFFGQGTRLTVV.

This rearrangement joins TRBV28 to TRBJ1-2, with D perhaps TRBD1 (6 bases). CDR1 and CDR2 (germline): MDHEN, SYDVKM. V lost 8 bases and J lost 5, with 15 bases in between. This CDR3 comprises 13 residues. The CDR3: CASQGQKIYGYTF. Here the CDR3 DNA reads TGTGCCAGCCAAGGACAGAAGATTTATGGCTACACCTTC.

This clone was seen a single time. The CDR3 loop is CASKTGGGNQPQHF. CDR3 nucleotides: TGTGCCAGCAAAACAGGGGGGGGCAATCAGCCCCAGCATTTT. J is TRBJ1-5 and V is TRBV6-5; 8 bases are shared with TRBD1. The CDR3 length is 14 residues. In germline, CDR1 is MNHEY, CDR2 SVGAGI. The trim removed 7 bases at V and 2 bases at J, leaving 4 bases unmatched.

This clone was seen a handful of times. The CDR3 region is CASSLAGGGTGELFF. CDR3 sequence (DNA): TGCGCCAGCAGCTTGGCAGGGGGCGGCACCGGGGAGCTGTTTTTT. The chain has TRBV5-1 and TRBJ2-2, with TRBD1 matching over 8 bases. The CDR3 contains 15 residues. Germline CDR1 and CDR2: SGHRS and YFSETQ. V shed 0 bases and J 4 bases; nucleotides not matched to a gene: 2.

The rearrangement links TRBV10-2 to TRBJ2-5, with D perhaps TRBD1 (6 bases). Trimming removed 0 bases from V and 0 bases from J, with 17 bases in between. This CDR3 has 18 residues. The V gene's germline CDR1 is WSHSY and CDR2 SAAADI. The DNA of the CDR3 is TGCGCCAGCAGTGAGTCCAGGGGCAGAGAAGTCCACCAAGAGACCCAGTACTTC. This translates into CASSESRGREVHQETQYF.

This sequence joins TRBV18 and TRBJ2-5; unclear D gene. CDR3 size: 13 residues. Trimming cost V 4 bases and J 0 bases, with 6 bases left between them. CDR1 and CDR2 from the germline V gene are KGHSH and LQKENI. The CDR3 DNA follows: TGTGCCAGCTCACTGCAGAACCAAGAGACCCAGTACTTC. This codes for CASSLQNQETQYF. The variable domain in full, completed from reference TRBV18 and TRBJ2-5, reads NAGVMQNPRHLVRRRGQEARLRCSPMKGHSHVYWYRQLPEEGLKFMVYLQKENIIDESGMPKERFSAEFPKEGPSILRIQQVVRGDSAAYFCASSLQNQETQYFGPGTRLLVL.